Listed below are T cell receptor beta chains from one sample, sequenced in a study of Ad26.COV2.S vaccination and SARS-CoV-2 variants. The data were produced by immunoSEQ multiplex PCR, yet TCRdb's version contains in-frame clones alone and is incomplete. The data show over 450,000 clones, with approximately 90% seen just once and 1.5% to 2% held by the top ten. This specimen consisted of peripheral blood, obtained in a trial of Ad26.COV2.S vaccine versus placebo. The receptors here all came from a person between 18 and 65 years old who received the Ad26.COV2.S COVID-19 vaccine or a placebo. Each CDR3 is given with its conserved first and last residue. A D gene is named only where the DNA matches it firmly. For some rows the clone size is stated as once, few or many, or as a class when expanded; others skip it.

J gene	D gene	clone size	V gene	CDR3 DNA	CDR3 protein
TRBJ1-4	.	.	TRBV19	TGTGCCAGTAGTCCCGGGACGGGCGGACGGCTGTTTTTT	CASSPGTGGRLFF
TRBJ2-5	.	.	TRBV18	TGTGCCAGCTCCCCCGGACAGCCCCGGGAGACCCAGTACTTC	CASSPGQPRETQYF
TRBJ2-5	.	.	TRBV5-1	TGCGCAAGCAGCTCGCTCCAGCACCAAGAGACCCAGTACTTC	CASSSLQHQETQYF
TRBJ1-6	.	.	TRBV27	TGTGCCAGCGGCTTGGGGGGCCCCCTCTATAATTCACCCCTCCACTTT	CASGLGGPLYNSPLHF
TRBJ1-5	.	few	TRBV5-1	TGCGCCAGCAGCTTGGAGGGCCCCGTGGGGAATCAGCCCCAGCATTTT	CASSLEGPVGNQPQHF
TRBJ2-7	.	once	TRBV6-5	TGTGCCAGCAGTTACCAGCCGCACGGCTCCTACGAGCAGTACTTC	CASSYQPHGSYEQYF
TRBJ2-1	.	.	TRBV28	TGTGCCAGCAGTTTATCTTACCCTAATCCATACAATGAGCAGTTCTTC	CASSLSYPNPYNEQFF
TRBJ1-2	TRBD1	.	TRBV7-9	TGTGCCAGCAGCGAACTAGGGACAGGGTATGGCTACACCTTC	CASSELGTGYGYTF
TRBJ1-2	.	few	TRBV4-2	TGTGCCAGCAGCCTGGGCAACTATGGCTACACCTTC	CASSLGNYGYTF
TRBJ2-3	TRBD1	.	TRBV5-1	TGCGCCAGCAGCTTGGGGCAGGGGGCAGATACGCAGTATTTT	CASSLGQGADTQYF
TRBJ1-2	TRBD1	.	TRBV10-3	TGTGCCATCAGTGAAAGGCCTAGGGAACAGGGGTATGGCTACACCTTC	CAISERPREQGYGYTF
TRBJ2-1	.	.	TRBV11-2	TGTGCCAGCAGCTTAGGTTGGTATGAGCAGTTCTTC	CASSLGWYEQFF
TRBJ2-1	.	.	TRBV5-6	TGTGCCAGCAGCTTGGGGCATTTGAACTCCTACAATGAGCAGTTCTTC	CASSLGHLNSYNEQFF
TRBJ2-7	.	once	TRBV24-1	TGTGCCACCAGTGATCCCCCAGGGGCCTACGAGCAGTACTTC	CATSDPPGAYEQYF
TRBJ2-2	.	.	TRBV30	TGTGCCTGGACTCGGACCGGGGAGCTGTTTTTT	CAWTRTGELFF
TRBJ2-7	.	.	TRBV27	TGTGCCAGCAGTTTAGTCGGGTCCTACGAGCAGTACTTC	CASSLVGSYEQYF
TRBJ1-5	.	few	TRBV6-2/TRBV6-3	TGTGCCAGCAGTATGGACGGGGGTGGGAGTCAGCCCCAGCATTTT	CASSMDGGGSQPQHF
TRBJ2-7	.	.	TRBV21-1	TGTGCCAGCAGCAGAGAACGACAGGACCCGGAGCAGTACTTC	CASSRERQDPEQYF
TRBJ2-4	TRBD1	.	TRBV7-8	TGTGCCAGCAGCTTAGGGGACAGAGGGGGCACGGCCAAAAACATTCAGTACTTC	CASSLGDRGGTAKNIQYF
TRBJ2-2	.	once	TRBV3-1/TRBV3-2	TGTGCCAGCAGCCCATACTTCTGGGGTCCTAGAGCAGGGAACACCGGGGAGCTGTTTTTT	CASSPYFWGPRAGNTGELFF
TRBJ2-5	.	.	TRBV19	TGTGCCAGTAGTACAGGGAATACGGAGACCCAGTACTTC	CASSTGNTETQYF
TRBJ1-4	TRBD1	.	TRBV28	TGTGCCAGCAGTTTAAAGGGGGCGGTGAATGAAAAACTGTTTTTT	CASSLKGAVNEKLFF
TRBJ2-7	TRBD2	.	TRBV27	TGTGCCAGCAGTTCCGATCGCCTAGCGGGGCCCTCCTACGAGCAGTACTTC	CASSSDRLAGPSYEQYF
TRBJ1-4	.	.	TRBV28	TGTGCCAGCACCAGTCCCCGGACAGTAAAGTTATCAACTAATGAAAAACTGTTTTTT	CASTSPRTVKLSTNEKLFF
TRBJ1-1	.	.	TRBV2	TGTGCCAGCTGCGGCGGATACACTGAAGCTTTCTTT	CASCGGYTEAFF
TRBJ2-7	.	.	TRBV6-5	TGTGCCAGCAGTCCCGGGGACAACTACGAGCAGTACTTC	CASSPGDNYEQYF
TRBJ1-3	TRBD1	.	TRBV28	TGTGCCAGCAGCATAAGGGGGACAGAAAAGTCTGGAAACACCATATATTTT	CASSIRGTEKSGNTIYF
TRBJ2-2	TRBD1	.	TRBV7-2	TGTGCCAGCAGTCAATGGACAGGGAACACCGGGGAGCTGTTTTTT	CASSQWTGNTGELFF
TRBJ1-2	.	.	TRBV18	TGTGCCAGCTCAAGTGATGTGGCAGGACTCGTCGGCTATGGCTACACCTTC	CASSSDVAGLVGYGYTF
TRBJ1-2	TRBD1	.	TRBV5-1	TGCGCCAGCAGCCGACAGGGGGCGGGTGGCTACACCTTC	CASSRQGAGGYTF
TRBJ1-2	.	.	TRBV5-1	TGCGCCAGCAGCATCTATGGTGGCCAGATCGAAGGCTACACCTTC	CASSIYGGQIEGYTF
TRBJ2-5	TRBD1	.	TRBV7-9	TGTGCCAGCCAACAGGGGGGCGCCTACCAAGAGACCCAGTACTTC	CASQQGGAYQETQYF
TRBJ2-1	.	.	TRBV7-9	TGTGCCAGCAGCCAGGGACTGACGAATGAGCAGTTCTTC	CASSQGLTNEQFF
TRBJ1-2	.	once	TRBV19	TGTGCCAGTGGCGGGTTGTGGGGCTACACCTTC	CASGGLWGYTF
TRBJ2-7	.	.	TRBV19	TGTGCCAGTAGTCCGGCGGGGAACTACGAGCAGTACTTC	CASSPAGNYEQYF
TRBJ2-1	.	.	TRBV12-3/TRBV12-4	TGTGCCAGCAGTTTAGTTGGGCCTCAGTTCTTC	CASSLVGPQFF